One sample yielded the 9 T cell receptor beta chains listed below, sequenced in a study of blood T cell repertoires in COVID-19. TCRdb's table, derived via immunoSEQ multiplex PCR, lists solely in-frame clones and lacks some. The profile covers about 54,000 clones, with roughly 87% appearing a single time and roughly 3.6% taken by the ten largest. The sequenced sample was peripheral blood. All receptors derive from a man aged 35-49 years with COVID-19, enrolled during active disease.

Points on this clone: The CDR3 carries no conserved terminal phenylalanine or tryptophan, so it likely arises from a read error. Because the CDR3's place on the DNA is in doubt, the DNA is left out and the CDR3 is given as listed by TCRdb. CDR3 sequence reads: CASRPVTGTGPHL. The genes are TRBV28 and TRBJ1-2; whether TRBD1, the table's D call, matches the DNA was not checked. Inclusive of both ends, the CDR3 amounts to 13 amino acids. Germline loops: CDR1 MDHEN, CDR2 SYDVKM.

The gene calls are TRBV3-1 (or the pseudogene TRBV3-2) and TRBJ1-2; the D is unclear. This CDR3 contains 14 residues. CDR1 is LGHDT, CDR2 YNNKEL, per germline (reference sequence). Trimming removed 5 bases at V and 8 bases at J, with 18 bases between. For the CDR3, the DNA is TGTGCCAGCAGCTCAAGAGCGCCAAAGGAGGGCTACACCTTC. This codes for CASSSRAPKEGYTF.

The V call is TRBV2, the J call TRBJ2-3; 13 bases are shared with TRBD2. Trimming cost V 6 bases and J 3 bases; bases outside gene matches: 3. CDR1 is SNHLY, CDR2 FYNNEI, per germline. The CDR3 sequence is 15 residues long. The CDR3 loop reads CASSVLAGGTDTQYF. The CDR3 nucleotides are TGTGCCAGCAGCGTACTAGCGGGAGGGACAGATACGCAGTATTTT.

The J gene is TRBJ1-1, the V gene TRBV3-1 (or the pseudogene TRBV3-2); 7 bases line up with TRBD1. The CDR3 totals 16 residues. V trimming: 0 bases; J trimming: 3 bases; junction bases outside the gene matches: 7. CDR1 and CDR2 (germline): LGHDT, YNNKEL (reference sequence). CDR3 nucleotide sequence: TGTGCCAGCAGCCAAGAGATCAGGGGGTTGGACACTGAAGCTTTCTTT. Its protein product is CASSQEIRGLDTEAFF.

Only a few counts were recorded for this clone. The gene calls are TRBV7-8 and TRBJ2-7, with TRBD2 matching 11 bases. Germline CDR1 SGHVS, CDR2 FQNEAQ. The CDR3 sequence is 15 residues long. The ends lost 5 bases at V and 2 bases at J; junction bases unmatched: 5. The DNA for the CDR3 is TGTGCCAGCAGCCAGGGACTAGCGGAAACCTACGAGCAGTACTTC. This translates into CASSQGLAETYEQYF. Full variable domain (outside the CDR3, taken from reference TRBV7-8 and TRBJ2-7): GAGVSQSPRYKVAKRGQDVALRCDPISGHVSLFWYQQALGQGPEFLTYFQNEAQLDKSGLPSDRFFAERPEGSVSTLKIQRTQQEDSAVYLCASSQGLAETYEQYFGPGTRLTVT.

The J gene is TRBJ1-1, the V gene TRBV10-3, with TRBD1 identical over 8 bases. The CDR3 loop spans 14 amino acids. From germline, CDR1 is ENHRY and CDR2 SYGVKD. V shed 5 bases and J 3 bases; nucleotides not matched to a gene: 5. CDR3 nucleotide sequence: TGTGCCATCAGTCCCTCAGGGGGCGACACTGAAGCTTTCTTT. Translation: CAISPSGGDTEAFF.

The chain recombines TRBV13 with TRBJ2-1; the D gene is possibly TRBD1 (6 bases). Germline loops: CDR1 PRHDT, CDR2 FYEKMQ (reference sequence). V shed 4 bases and J shed 7 bases, with 26 bases lying between them. This CDR3 is built from 18 residues. In DNA form, the CDR3 reads TGTGCCAGCAGCTCAACTCAAGAACACCGGGACAAGTGGAATGAGCAGTTCTTC. Amino acids: CASSSTQEHRDKWNEQFF.

The chain uses TRBV6-1 and TRBJ1-5; D is undetermined. Germline V gene data show CDR1 as MNHNS and CDR2 as SASEGT. This CDR3 is built from 14 residues. V was trimmed by 1 base and J by 2 bases, leaving 6 bases between them. In DNA form, the CDR3 reads TGTGCCAGCAGTGAAGGCCAGGGCAATCAGCCCCAGCATTTT. As protein: CASSEGQGNQPQHF.

The gene calls are TRBV3-1 (or the pseudogene TRBV3-2) and TRBJ2-3; D uncertain. Germline CDR1 LGHDT, CDR2 YNNKEL (reference sequence). The CDR3 consists of 12 residues. Between the trimmed V and J ends, which lost 7 bases and 4 bases, there was a span of 9 bases. The CDR3 DNA follows: TGTGCCAGCACCGGTGGAGCAGATACGCAGTATTTT. Its protein product is CASTGGADTQYF.